This T cell receptor beta chain was found in a study of blood T cell repertoires in COVID-19. Trimming took off 1 base at V and 4 bases at J, with 11 bases between the two ends. This CDR3 comprises 15 residues. Germline-derived CDR1 and CDR2 are MGHRA and YSYEKL. This clone was counted a single time. Clones were read by immunoSEQ multiplex PCR, and TCRdb kept only the in-frame ones, dropping some. The data show around 190,000 clones, with approximately 86% seen just once and under 13% held by the top ten. The source of this sequence is a man aged 18 to 29 with acute COVID-19. The sequencing sample was made of PBMCs or T cells enriched from blood (not recorded which). The chain uses TRBV4-1 and TRBJ1-5, with D perhaps TRBD1 (5 bases). The CDR3 nucleotides read TGCGCCAGCAGCCAAGGGGCGGGGCAGAATCAGCCCCAGCATTTT. It yields the protein CASSQGAGQNQPQHF.